This TCR beta chain emerged from a study of shared clonotypes between healthy human individuals. Study information: Per-donor plates numbered three CD4 naive, three CD4 memory, two CD8 naive and one CD8 memory.

Clones were sequenced by immunoSEQ multiplex PCR, and TCRdb holds only the in-frame ones, with some missing. The data contain around 1.9 million clones, under 95% of them singletons. The CDR3 length is 15 residues. The V segment lost 5 bases and the J segment 2 bases; nucleotides outside the gene matches: 5. The germline V gene encodes CDR1 PRHDT and CDR2 FYEKMQ (reference sequence). Naivety among CD8 cells was defined by CD45RO negativity and positive CCR7 selection, thereby excluding terminally differentiated effector memory CD45RA+ cells. The sample taken for sequencing was naive CD8+ T cells from PBMCs. The rearrangement links TRBV13 to TRBJ2-7, with 11 positions matching TRBD1. The clonotype was recovered from a man between 18 and 29 years old in good health. Some clones in this sample may be carry-over from other donors' samples. The CDR3 protein is CASSPGTGGTYEQYF. Written as DNA, the CDR3 is TGTGCCAGCAGCCCCGGGACAGGGGGGACCTACGAGCAGTACTTC. The variable domain in full, with the rest retrieved from reference TRBV13 and TRBJ2-7, is AAGVIQSPRHLIKEKRETATLKCYPIPRHDTVYWYQQGPGQDPQFLISFYEKMQSDKGSIPDRFSAQQFSDYHSELNMSSLELGDSALYFCASSPGTGGTYEQYFGPGTRLTVT.